This T cell receptor beta chain derives from a study of blood T cell repertoires in COVID-19. The germline V and J ends were trimmed by 4 bases and 0 bases, with 16 bases remaining between them. The CDR3 consists of 17 residues. CDR1 and CDR2 (germline): MDHEN, SYDVKM. Data came from immunoSEQ multiplex PCR; TCRdb stores just in-frame clones and leaves some out. This sample has 200,000 to 250,000 clones; roughly 82% occur once, and the top ten carry about 1.5%. The clonotype comes from a woman aged 40 to 55 who had recovered from COVID-19. The chain couples TRBV28 to TRBJ1-5, with a possible D match to TRBD1 (5 bases). Sequenced sample: peripheral blood. CDR3 sequence: CASSSLPGLDSNQPQHF. CDR3 in DNA: TGTGCCAGCAGTTCACTTCCGGGACTGGATAGCAATCAGCCCCAGCATTTT.